The text below deals with one T cell receptor beta chain. Produced via immunoSEQ multiplex PCR; TCRdb's table is partial and in-frame only. The sample contains around 180,000 clones, approximately 89% of which appear only once. This entry belongs to a study of blood T cell repertoires in COVID-19. Study-level information: COVID-19 samples collected from the United States, Italy and Spain covered acute and convalescent phases.

The sequence came from a woman aged 25-40 years with acute or convalescent COVID-19. Sequencing was carried out using peripheral blood.

The CDR3 DNA reads as TGTGCCAGCAGCTCCCAGGGGGTTGGTAATTCACCCCTCCACTTT. As protein: CASSSQGVGNSPLHF. This chain joins TRBV7-6 and TRBJ1-6, with 7 bases matching TRBD1. Germline V gene sequence: CDR1 SGHVS, CDR2 FNYEAQ. The V gene end was trimmed by 4 bases and the J gene end by 6 bases; junction bases not matched to a gene: 6. The CDR3 has 15 amino acids.